This record covers a single T cell receptor beta chain. This clonotype has ten or more counts. The clone's antigen remains unknown. Per-base qualities were not stored, and no clone one base away is much larger. The CDR3 starts with the cysteine, ends with the phenylalanine, and has 16 residues. Of all the DNA, just the CDR3 is kept, 48 bases in frame from base 1. Trimming takes 5 bases off V and 3 bases off J; junction bases not matched to a gene: 10. Ficoll-Paque density gradient centrifugation was the method used to isolate PBMCs. These data come from a study of T-cell memory formation after mild COVID-19 (dated by TCRdb to 2020 to 2022). Context from the whole study: Most TCR sequence clusters were specific to one of the two donors. T-cell clones expanding and contracting after mild COVID-19 in two donors were tracked by longitudinal TCRalpha and TCRbeta repertoire sequencing. The cohort comprised two young, previously healthy adult volunteers, one female and one male.

General conclusions and limits of the study: Some responding clones were detected in pre-infection memory, suggesting pre-existing cross-reactive memory T cells joined the SARS-CoV-2 response. Only a couple of mild cases were covered by the study, and larger cohorts that include severe cases with pre-infection samples were considered necessary. Contracting CD4+ clones were located mainly in the CM and EM memory subsets, whereas CD8+ clones were found to be enriched in EMRA. Whether the second-wave clones peaking on day 37 were SARS-CoV-2 specific was not confirmed. Clones that contracted from day 15 to 85 showed balanced CD4/CD8 phenotypes, whereas a second wave of clones that expanded from day 15 to 37 leaned towards CD4+.

Instrument on record: Illumina NovaSeq 6000. Using 5'RACE with constant-segment primers, TCRalpha and TCRbeta cDNA libraries were constructed, with sample barcodes and unique molecular identifiers added in the process. RNA was extracted from every sample with Trizol reagent. Library amplification was performed in two PCR steps, and a second sample barcode and Illumina TruSeq adapters were introduced in the second step. The libraries were sequenced on an Illumina NovaSeq using 2 x 150 bp paired-end reads. As for the authors' bioinformatics: The reads were demultiplexed and collapsed into UMI-guided consensus sequences using migec v1.2.7. Using mixcr v2.1.11, UMI consensuses were aligned to TRA and TRB V and J templates and then assembled into clonotypes. A clonotype was counted as expanded or contracted only when both edgeR and NoisET called the clonotype significant, with the noise models trained on biological replicates. For edgeR calls, the cutoffs were a false discovery rate-adjusted p below 0.01 and a log2 fold-change threshold of 1. As an exploratory analysis of dynamics, max-normalized trajectories of the 1000 most abundant clonotypes were examined with PCA combined with hierarchical clustering. Separately sequenced CD4+ and CD8+ repertoires were used to assign the CD4 or CD8 phenotype of responding clones. TCRdb ran its own pipeline on the public reads, namely fastp trimming at Q25 and MiXCR clone calling, and kept in-frame beta chains. Rows are unified per CDR3 protein, each entry keeping the most common DNA and genes. TCRdb, not the authors, supplied the V and J calls. The sample table lists around 470,000 distinct CDR3 sequences, roughly 20% of them with a count of one. 7.5% to 9.5% of the sample is in the top ten clones.

This receptor was obtained from an adult woman who had mild COVID-19 (a few samples of this study predate the infection). The sample titles of this study are shuffled in the database, so cell type and time point are left out; the donor was told from shared clones. Recombination joined TRBV12-3 or TRBV12-4 with TRBJ2-1; 7 nucleotides in the junction match TRBD2. Material for sequencing was PBMCs or a T cell subset sorted from them (not recorded which). The CDR3 protein: CASSGFGGEFYNEQFF. The DNA reads TGTGCCAGCAGTGGATTTGGGGGGGAGTTCTACAATGAGCAGTTCTTC.